Shown below are 30 T cell receptor beta chains from a single sample sequenced in a study of PD-1 blockade in classical Hodgkin lymphoma. In every patient, relapse followed autologous stem cell transplantation, while exposure to brentuximab vedotin differed. The protocol was immunoSEQ multiplex PCR, while the TCRdb copy is restricted to in-frame clones and leaves out a portion. The sample holds some 100,000 clones; roughly 92% are singletons and the top ten take about 2.5%. This material consisted of peripheral blood mononuclear cells (PBMCs), taken at baseline. The receptors stem from a human donor with classical Hodgkin lymphoma.

J is TRBJ2-7 and V is TRBV19; D remains unclear. The CDR3 contains 17 residues. The germline V gene has CDR1 LNHDA and CDR2 SQIVND (reference sequence). V was cut by 3 bases and J by 1 base, with 19 bases left in between. The DNA for the CDR3 is TGTGCCAGTAGTATCCAGCGTCGTGCCTCGCATTCCTACGAGCAGTACTTC. This codes for CASSIQRRASHSYEQYF.

The chain recombines TRBV7-9 with TRBJ2-3; D not resolved. The CDR3 covers 15 residues. V lost 5 bases and J 3 bases, leaving 15 bases between the germline ends. In germline, CDR1 is SEHNR, CDR2 FQNEAQ (reference sequence). In DNA, the CDR3 is TGTGCCAGCAGCCGTTCGGGTTCCGGGACAGATACGCAGTATTTT. Residues: CASSRSGSGTDTQYF.

The chain has TRBV19 and TRBJ1-4; D gene ambiguous. V lost 9 bases to trimming and J lost 10 bases, with 21 bases between them. Germline CDR1 and CDR2: LNHDA and SQIVND (reference sequence). The CDR3 spans 14 residues. The CDR3: CASSPFEAPTKLFF. For the CDR3, the DNA is TGTGCCAGCAGCCCCTTTGAGGCGCCGACAAAACTGTTTTTT.

The chain employs TRBV4-2 and TRBJ2-1; 8 bases map to TRBD1. V gave up 4 bases and J gave up 4 bases; unmatched junction bases: 0. Germline loops: CDR1 LGHNA, CDR2 YNFKEQ. CDR3 size: 13 residues. DNA of the CDR3: TGTGCCAGCAGCCGACAGGGGTACAATGAGCAGTTCTTC. Amino acid sequence: CASSRQGYNEQFF.

The chain has TRBV6-1 and TRBJ1-5; D is undetermined. The V gene's germline CDR1 is MNHNS and CDR2 SASEGT. The CDR3 is made up of 14 amino acids. V was clipped by 7 bases and J by 4 bases, with 14 bases between them. The CDR3 reads CASIERASNQPQHF. The CDR3 DNA follows: TGTGCCAGCATCGAAAGGGCCTCAAATCAGCCCCAGCATTTT.

V usage is TRBV5-1 and J usage is TRBJ2-7; D tentatively fits TRBD1 or TRBD2 (5 bases each). Germline V gene lookup returns CDR1 SGHRS and CDR2 YFSETQ. V was trimmed by 3 bases and J by 3 bases, leaving 19 bases between them. The CDR3 covers 16 residues. Here the CDR3 reads CASSSVWSGDLYEQYF. CDR3 nucleotides: TGCGCCAGCAGCTCTGTTTGGTCCGGGGACCTCTACGAGCAGTACTTC.

Worth noting for this clone: The same CDR3 also results from other DNA sequences found in this sample. The gene calls are TRBV7-2 and TRBJ2-7; D ambiguous. The CDR3 sequence is 11 residues long. The germline V gene has CDR1 SGHTA and CDR2 FQGNSA. V lost 1 base and J lost 4, with 2 bases in between. The CDR3 sequence: CASSLVYEQYF. CDR3 DNA sequence: TGTGCCAGCAGCTTAGTGTACGAGCAGTACTTC.

The chain recombines TRBV10-3 with TRBJ2-1; 16 bases align to TRBD2. The ends lost 5 bases at V and 8 bases at J; junction bases unmatched: 3. CDR1 ENHRY and CDR2 SYGVKD come from the germline V gene. This CDR3 region has 15 residues. CDR3 protein: CAISSGTSGRDEQFF. The CDR3 DNA reads TGTGCCATCAGTTCCGGGACTAGCGGGAGGGATGAGCAGTTCTTC.

The chain links TRBV2 to TRBJ2-1, with 12 bases matching TRBD2. The CDR3 runs 18 residues. Trimming took 4 bases from V and 2 from J; bases not matched to a gene: 9. Germline CDR1 reads SNHLY; CDR2 reads FYNNEI. CDR3 sequence reads: CASSGDGLAGLTYNEQFF. The CDR3 bases are TGTGCCAGCAGTGGAGACGGACTAGCGGGATTAACCTACAATGAGCAGTTCTTC.

The V and J genes are TRBV19 and TRBJ1-5; D not certain. CDR3 length: 12 amino acids. Per the germline V gene, CDR1 is LNHDA and CDR2 is SQIVND (reference sequence). V was pared by 3 bases and J by 6 bases, with 6 bases between. The CDR3, as DNA: TGTGCCAGTAGTATGAGCCTTCAGCCCCAGCATTTT. It specifies CASSMSLQPQHF.

The chain joins TRBV19 to TRBJ1-1; 10 bases match TRBD1. The junction had 9 bases not matched to a gene; V was cut back by 5 bases and J by 3 bases. In germline, CDR1 is LNHDA, CDR2 SQIVND (reference sequence). This CDR3 has 16 residues. The DNA of the CDR3 is TGTGCCAGTAGTCTATGGGACAGGGGCATCCACACTGAAGCTTTCTTT. It yields the protein CASSLWDRGIHTEAFF.

The rearrangement uses TRBV7-8 and TRBJ2-1; a possible D gene is TRBD2 (6 bases). This CDR3 spans 15 amino acids. Germline values: CDR1 SGHVS, CDR2 FQNEAQ. Trimming left V 6 bases short and J 0 bases short, with 12 bases between. Here the CDR3 DNA reads TGTGCCAGCAGGGGACTGCAGAGCTCCTACAATGAGCAGTTCTTC. Translation gives CASRGLQSSYNEQFF.

The chain uses TRBV28 and TRBJ2-7, with D unresolved. With 5 bases removed from V and 6 bases from J, the gap between germline ends came to 8 bases. CDR1 is MDHEN and CDR2 is SYDVKM in the germline V gene. CDR3 size: 11 residues. The CDR3 spells CASSLSTEQYF. Written as DNA, the CDR3 is TGTGCCAGCAGTCTCAGTACCGAGCAGTACTTC.

The chain is built from TRBV6-1 and TRBJ2-7; D not resolved. There are 16 residues in the CDR3. Germline V gene lookup returns CDR1 MNHNS and CDR2 SASEGT. The V and J ends lost 2 bases and 3 bases respectively, with 17 bases between them. The CDR3 sequence: CASSEYIQAVSYEQYF. CDR3 bases: TGTGCCAGCAGTGAATACATTCAGGCAGTAAGCTACGAGCAGTACTTC.

The chain is built from TRBV28 and TRBJ1-1; D is unresolved. Trimming removed 2 bases at V and 5 bases at J, with 9 bases between. Germline CDR1 reads MDHEN; CDR2 reads SYDVKM. There are 13 residues in the CDR3. CDR3 sequence: CASSLPYWTEAFF. The DNA for the CDR3 is TGTGCCAGCAGTTTACCTTACTGGACTGAAGCTTTCTTT. Full variable domain (outside the CDR3, taken from reference TRBV28 and TRBJ1-1): DVKVTQSSRYLVKRTGEKVFLECVQDMDHENMFWYRQDPGLGLRLIYFSYDVKMKEKGDIPEGYSVSREKKERFSLILESASTNQTSMYLCASSLPYWTEAFFGQGTRLTVV.

The rearrangement joins TRBV27 to TRBJ2-5; D gene unclear. This CDR3 has 16 amino acids. Trimming removed 4 bases from V and 5 bases from J, with 20 bases in between. CDR1 MNHEY and CDR2 SMNVEV come from the germline V gene (reference sequence). CDR3 sequence: CASSSSAADVGETQYF. CDR3 sequence (DNA): TGTGCCAGCAGTTCCTCGGCAGCCGATGTGGGTGAGACCCAGTACTTC.

The chain joins TRBV5-6 to TRBJ2-1; D not certain. CDR1 and CDR2 (germline): SGHDT, YYEEEE. This CDR3 contains 15 residues. Trimming shortened V by 0 bases and J by 9 bases, and 16 bases separated the two germline ends. The CDR3 nucleotides read TGTGCCAGCAGCTTGGCTCCCCTAGGGAAGAGTGAGCAGTTCTTC. Translating it yields CASSLAPLGKSEQFF. Supplemented by reference TRBV5-6 and TRBJ2-1, the full variable domain reads DAGVTQSPTHLIKTRGQQVTLRCSPKSGHDTVSWYQQALGQGPQFIFQYYEEEERQRGNFPDRFSGHQFPNYSSELNVNALLLGDSALYLCASSLAPLGKSEQFFGPGTRLTVL.

This sequence joins TRBV29-1 and TRBJ2-1, with 13 bases identical to TRBD2. V shed 1 base, J shed 6 bases, and the junction held 0 bases outside the gene matches. CDR1 is SQVTM, CDR2 ANQGSEA, per germline. The CDR3 contains 14 residues. The CDR3 DNA is TGCAGCGTTGAAGGGACTAGCGGGGGCAATGAGCAGTTCTTC. Its protein product is CSVEGTSGGNEQFF.

The V gene is TRBV7-3, the J gene TRBJ2-5, with 7 bases aligning to TRBD1. This CDR3 has 15 amino acids. Trimming cost V 5 bases and J 0 bases; bases outside gene matches: 6. The germline V gene has CDR1 SGHTA and CDR2 FQGTGA. The CDR3 loop reads CASSAQQGYQETQYF. The CDR3 DNA follows: TGTGCCAGCAGCGCCCAACAGGGGTACCAAGAGACCCAGTACTTC.

The gene calls are TRBV6-5 and TRBJ1-2, with 10 bases that match TRBD1. Germline loops: CDR1 MNHEY, CDR2 SVGAGI. The CDR3 totals 13 residues. With 10 bases clipped from V and 7 bases from J, the junction kept 9 bases outside the gene matches. The CDR3 spells CATLTGTGAGYTF. The CDR3 region has the DNA TGTGCCACTCTAACCGGGACAGGGGCTGGCTACACCTTC.

The chain has TRBV7-6 and TRBJ2-7; the D is unclear. CDR3 length equals 13 residues. Trimming pared 5 bases from V and 5 bases from J, leaving 13 bases between. Germline assignment: CDR1 SGHVS and CDR2 FNYEAQ. CDR3 DNA: TGTGCCAGCAGCCCGGGCCCTAGGAACGAGCAGTACTTC. Its translation: CASSPGPRNEQYF.

This clone appeared a few times. This chain joins TRBV9 and TRBJ2-2; weak D call: TRBD1 (6 bases). CDR1 and CDR2 from the germline V gene are SGDLS and YYNGEE. The CDR3 is 15 residues long. Trimming removed 4 bases at V and 7 bases at J, with 17 bases between. The CDR3 DNA reads TGTGCCAGCAGCAGGCAGGGGAAGATTGACGGGGAGCTGTTTTTT. It encodes CASSRQGKIDGELFF.

The chain has TRBV28 and TRBJ1-1; no definite D call. Trimming left V 3 bases short and J 2 bases short, with 19 bases between. Looked up from germline, CDR1 is MDHEN and CDR2 is SYDVKM. This CDR3 has 17 amino acids. CDR3 loop: CASSFVEQPMPNTEAFF. The CDR3 region has the DNA TGTGCCAGCAGTTTCGTGGAACAGCCAATGCCCAACACTGAAGCTTTCTTT.

CDR3 in amino acids: CASGQAPEQYF. In nucleotides, the CDR3 is TGTGCCAGCGGGCAGGCCCCCGAGCAGTACTTC. The rearrangement links TRBV7-9 to TRBJ2-7; D remains ambiguous. V was pared by 8 bases and J by 6 bases, with 11 bases between. Germline CDR1 and CDR2: SEHNR and FQNEAQ (reference sequence). There are 11 residues in the CDR3.

The V gene is TRBV4-1, the J gene TRBJ2-7; TRBD2 agrees at 7 bases. The germline V gene encodes CDR1 MGHRA and CDR2 YSYEKL. V trimming: 4 bases; J trimming: 2 bases; junction bases outside the gene matches: 17. The CDR3 has 18 amino acids. CDR3 sequence reads: CASSLGRSATRDTYEQYF. The CDR3 nucleotides read TGCGCCAGCAGCCTCGGGAGGAGCGCTACCCGCGATACCTACGAGCAGTACTTC.

The V gene is TRBV27, the J gene TRBJ2-7, with a tentative D call TRBD1 (6 bases). Deletions cut 6 bases from V and 1 base from J, with 16 bases between. This CDR3 region has 15 residues. Per germline, CDR1 MNHEY and CDR2 SMNVEV (reference sequence). The CDR3 loop reads CASSAAGTLSYEQYF. CDR3 DNA sequence: TGTGCCAGCAGCGCCGCCGGGACATTGTCCTACGAGCAGTACTTC.

This clone was recorded only once. The chain has TRBV9 and TRBJ2-6, with 7 nucleotides matching TRBD1. The CDR3 extends over 15 amino acids. V dropped 6 bases and J dropped 2; count of bases not matched to a gene: 5. Germline V gives CDR1 SGDLS, CDR2 YYNGEE. The CDR3 spells CASTLDRAGANVLTF. CDR3 DNA: TGTGCCAGCACCCTTGACAGGGCTGGGGCCAACGTCCTGACTTTC.

This clone has just one count. One junction end disagrees with the germline gene, perhaps due to a read error. The chain has TRBV7-9 and TRBJ1-2; 8 bases are a match to TRBD1. There are 13 residues in the CDR3. CDR1 and CDR2 (germline): SEHNR, FQNEAQ (reference sequence). The CDR3 loop is CASTLPDRGGYTF. CDR3 DNA sequence: TGTGCCAGCACCTTACCCGACAGGGGTGGCTACACCTTC.

The chain links TRBV14 to TRBJ2-5; 8 nucleotides align to TRBD1. V lost 4 bases and J lost 4; bases outside the gene matches: 8. CDR1 and CDR2 (germline): SGHDN, FVKESK. The CDR3 runs 15 residues. The DNA for the CDR3 is TGTGCCAGCAGCCTGAGGACAGGGATCGTAGAGACCCAGTACTTC. This encodes CASSLRTGIVETQYF.

The sample holds one count of this clone. The rearrangement joins TRBV5-1 to TRBJ2-5, with 10 bases identical to TRBD2. This CDR3 has 16 amino acids. Trimming at V came to 5 bases and at J to 4 bases, leaving 11 bases not matched to a gene. In germline, CDR1 is SGHRS, CDR2 YFSETQ. The CDR3 loop is CASSMTSGFPRETQYF. In nucleotides, the CDR3 is TGCGCCAGCAGTATGACTAGCGGGTTTCCTCGAGAGACCCAGTACTTC.